Below, one TCR beta chain is given with its context. Unique molecular identifiers featured in how the TCRbeta library was prepared. TCRdb re-derived calls from the PCR reads in MiXCR, one entry per CDR3 protein. Among just under 550,000 distinct CDR3 sequences, 18% were seen once, and the ten largest hold less than 4%. The sample is drawn from a study of T-cell reconstitution after alpha-beta-depleted transplantation in children. This CDR3 is built from 14 residues. Germline V gene lookup returns CDR1 DFQATT and CDR2 SNEGSKA (reference sequence). V was pared by 1 base and J by 4 bases, with 13 bases between.

The chain combines TRBV20-1 with TRBJ1-2; maybe TRBD1 (5 bases). The sample in question was PBMCs from the stem cell graft donor, obtained from the stem cell graft. The origin of this receptor is a human donor who donated a stem cell graft to a child with acute lymphoblastic leukemia. The CDR3 spells CSARVGRGAYGYTF. DNA of the CDR3: TGCAGTGCTAGAGTCGGGCGCGGGGCCTATGGCTACACCTTC.